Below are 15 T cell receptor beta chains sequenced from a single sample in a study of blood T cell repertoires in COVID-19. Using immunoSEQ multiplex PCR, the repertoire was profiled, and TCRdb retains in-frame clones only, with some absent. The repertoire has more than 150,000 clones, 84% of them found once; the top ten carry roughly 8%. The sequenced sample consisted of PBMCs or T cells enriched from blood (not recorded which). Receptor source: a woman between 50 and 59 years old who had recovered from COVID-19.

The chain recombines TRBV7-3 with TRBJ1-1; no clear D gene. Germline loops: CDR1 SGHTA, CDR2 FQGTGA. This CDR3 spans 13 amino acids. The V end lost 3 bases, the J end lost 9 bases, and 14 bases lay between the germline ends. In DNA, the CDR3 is TGTGCCAGCAGCTTCGGGGTCTTAGAGAAAGCTTTCTTT. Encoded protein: CASSFGVLEKAFF. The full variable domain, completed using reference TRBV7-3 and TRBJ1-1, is GAGVSQTPSNKVTEKGKYVELRCDPISGHTALYWYRQSLGQGPEFLIYFQGTGAADDSGLPNDRFFAVRPEGSVSTLKIQRTERGDSAVYLCASSFGVLEKAFFGQGTRLTVV.

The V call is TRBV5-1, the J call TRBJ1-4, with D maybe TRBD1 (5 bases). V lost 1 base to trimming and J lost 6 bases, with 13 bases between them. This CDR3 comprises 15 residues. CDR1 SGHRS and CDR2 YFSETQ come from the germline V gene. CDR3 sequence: CASSLSGDGYEKLFF. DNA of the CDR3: TGCGCCAGCAGCTTGTCGGGGGACGGATATGAAAAACTGTTTTTT.

The CDR3 coding sequence is TGTGCCAGCAGCCTTGGGGCAGGGATGGCTTTCTTT. Translating it yields CASSLGAGMAFF. The V gene is TRBV7-9, the J gene TRBJ1-1; the D gene is possibly TRBD1 (5 bases). This CDR3 has 12 amino acids. V was shortened by 5 bases and J by 11 bases, with 15 bases between the two germline ends. The germline gives CDR1 SEHNR, CDR2 FQNEAQ (reference sequence).

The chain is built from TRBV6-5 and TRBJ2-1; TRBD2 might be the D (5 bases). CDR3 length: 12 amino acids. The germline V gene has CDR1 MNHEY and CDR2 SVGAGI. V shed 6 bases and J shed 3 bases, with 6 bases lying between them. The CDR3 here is CASSGDYNEQFF. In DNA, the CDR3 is TGTGCCAGCAGCGGGGACTACAATGAGCAGTTCTTC.

The CDR3 sequence is CASSFDTGELFF. CDR3 DNA sequence: TGCGCCAGCAGCTTCGACACCGGGGAGCTGTTTTTT. The chain couples TRBV5-1 to TRBJ2-2, with no clear D. V lost 2 bases and J 3 bases, leaving 2 bases between the germline ends. The CDR3 totals 12 residues. The germline V gene has CDR1 SGHRS and CDR2 YFSETQ.

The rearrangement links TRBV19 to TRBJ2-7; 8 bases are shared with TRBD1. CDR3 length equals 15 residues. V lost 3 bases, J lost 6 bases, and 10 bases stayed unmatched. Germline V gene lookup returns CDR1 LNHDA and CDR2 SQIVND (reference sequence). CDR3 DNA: TGTGCCAGTAGTATCGCCAGGGGGCTATCTAGCGAGCAGTACTTC. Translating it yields CASSIARGLSSEQYF.

The CDR3 protein is CAISEREQGPGELFF. For the CDR3, the DNA is TGTGCCATCAGTGAGAGAGAACAGGGTCCCGGGGAGCTGTTTTTT. The V call is TRBV10-3, the J call TRBJ2-2; TRBD1 is a possible D gene (6 bases). Germline CDR1 and CDR2: ENHRY and SYGVKD. V lost 2 bases, J lost 6 bases, and 13 bases lay in between. There are 15 residues in the CDR3.

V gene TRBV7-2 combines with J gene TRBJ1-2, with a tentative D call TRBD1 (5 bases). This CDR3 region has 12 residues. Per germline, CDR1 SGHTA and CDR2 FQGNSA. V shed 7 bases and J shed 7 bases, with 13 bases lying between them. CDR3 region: CASNNWGGGYTF. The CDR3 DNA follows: TGTGCCAGCAACAACTGGGGGGGTGGCTACACCTTC.

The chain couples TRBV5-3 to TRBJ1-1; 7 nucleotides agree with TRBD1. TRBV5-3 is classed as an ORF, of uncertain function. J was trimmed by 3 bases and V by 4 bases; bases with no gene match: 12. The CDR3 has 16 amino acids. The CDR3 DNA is TGTGCCAGAAGCACCCACCGACAGGGCCCCCACACTGAAGCTTTCTTT. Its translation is CARSTHRQGPHTEAFF.

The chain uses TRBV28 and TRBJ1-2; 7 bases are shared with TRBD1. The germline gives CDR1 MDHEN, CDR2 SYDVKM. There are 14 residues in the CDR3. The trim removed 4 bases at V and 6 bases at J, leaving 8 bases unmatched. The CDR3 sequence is CASSSPGQPHGYTF. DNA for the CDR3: TGTGCCAGCAGTTCCCCGGGACAGCCGCATGGCTACACCTTC.

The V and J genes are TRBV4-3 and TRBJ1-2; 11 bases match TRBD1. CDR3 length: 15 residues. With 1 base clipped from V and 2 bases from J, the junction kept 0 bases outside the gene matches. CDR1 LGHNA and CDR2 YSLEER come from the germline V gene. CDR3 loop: CASSQGDRGNYGYTF. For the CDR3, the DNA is TGCGCCAGCAGCCAAGGGGACAGGGGGAACTATGGCTACACCTTC.

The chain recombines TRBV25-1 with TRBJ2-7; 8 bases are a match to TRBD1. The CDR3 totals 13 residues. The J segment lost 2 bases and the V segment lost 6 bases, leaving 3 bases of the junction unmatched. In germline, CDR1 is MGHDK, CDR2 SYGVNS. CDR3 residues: CASRDRATYEQYF. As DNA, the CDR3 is TGTGCCAGCAGGGACAGGGCCACCTACGAGCAGTACTTC.

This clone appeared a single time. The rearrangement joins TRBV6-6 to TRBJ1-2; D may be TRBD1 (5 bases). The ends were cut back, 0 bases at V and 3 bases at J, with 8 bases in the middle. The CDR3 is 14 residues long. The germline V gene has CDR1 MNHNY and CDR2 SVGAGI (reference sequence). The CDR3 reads CASSYSGRDYGYTF. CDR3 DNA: TGTGCCAGCAGTTACTCGGGCAGGGACTATGGCTACACCTTC.

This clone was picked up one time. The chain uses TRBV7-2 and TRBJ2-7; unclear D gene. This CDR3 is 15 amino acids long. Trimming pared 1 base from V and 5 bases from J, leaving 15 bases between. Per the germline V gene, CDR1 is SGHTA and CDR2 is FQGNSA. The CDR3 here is CASSLETGSPHEQYF. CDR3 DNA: TGTGCCAGCAGCTTAGAAACCGGGTCGCCTCACGAGCAGTACTTC.

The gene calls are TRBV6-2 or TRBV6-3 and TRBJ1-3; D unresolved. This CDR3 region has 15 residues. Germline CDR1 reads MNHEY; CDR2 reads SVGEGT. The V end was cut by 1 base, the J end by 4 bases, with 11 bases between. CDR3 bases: TGTGCCAGCAGTTACTACTCGGTCGTCGGAAACACCATATATTTT. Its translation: CASSYYSVVGNTIYF.